This entry lists 30 T cell receptor beta chains sequenced from one sample in a study of blood T cell repertoires in COVID-19. Libraries were prepared by immunoSEQ multiplex PCR; TCRdb keeps only in-frame clonotypes and omits some of them. The data contain nearly 300,000 clones, 89% of them singletons. Sequencing input: PBMCs or T cells enriched from blood (not recorded which). The receptors stem from a woman aged 45-60 years who had been exposed to COVID-19.

This chain uses TRBV5-4 with TRBJ1-2; D uncertain. CDR3 length: 15 residues. Germline CDR1 is SGHNT and CDR2 is YYREEE (reference sequence). V was cut by 0 bases and J by 4 bases, with 13 bases left in between. DNA of the CDR3: TGTGCCAGCAGCTTGGGGTCGCCAGGATCCTATGGCTACACCTTC. It yields the protein CASSLGSPGSYGYTF.

This rearrangement joins TRBV5-6 to TRBJ2-1; TRBD2 agrees at 9 bases. Germline V gene sequence: CDR1 SGHDT, CDR2 YYEEEE. The CDR3 totals 17 residues. V dropped 4 bases and J dropped 0; count of bases not matched to a gene: 8. This chain's CDR3 is CASSTTAGGSSYNEQFF. CDR3 coding DNA: TGTGCCAGCAGCACTACGGCGGGGGGGAGCTCCTACAATGAGCAGTTCTTC.

This chain joins TRBV7-2 and TRBJ2-5, with TRBD2 matching over 10 bases. After removal of 3 bases from V and 5 bases from J, the junction contained 6 bases not matched to a gene. This CDR3 comprises 15 residues. The germline V gene encodes CDR1 SGHTA and CDR2 FQGNSA. CDR3 DNA sequence: TGTGCCAGCAGCTTTCAGCGGGGGGGCAGGGAGACCCAGTACTTC. This translates into CASSFQRGGRETQYF.

This chain joins TRBV14 and TRBJ1-2, with 12 bases identical to TRBD1. V gave up 1 base and J gave up 8 bases; unmatched junction bases: 11. The germline CDR1 and CDR2 sequences are SGHDN and FVKESK. The CDR3 extends over 17 amino acids. The CDR3 coding sequence is TGTGCCAGCAGCCAAGCCCGTGGGGGACAGGGGGCTCTAGGCTACACCTTC. This translates into CASSQARGGQGALGYTF.

The rearrangement joins TRBV18 to TRBJ2-3; 9 bases fit TRBD2. CDR1 and CDR2 (germline): KGHSH, LQKENI. V lost 2 bases to trimming and J lost 0 bases; unmatched junction nucleotides: 9. The CDR3 length is 18 residues. CDR3 bases: TGTGCCAGCTCACCATTTGGTCTAGCGGGGACTAGCACAGATACGCAGTATTTT. This encodes CASSPFGLAGTSTDTQYF.

The genes are TRBV11-1 and TRBJ1-2, with 7 bases matching TRBD1. The V gene's germline CDR1 is SGHAT and CDR2 FQDESV (reference sequence). V shed 1 base and J 5 bases; nucleotides not matched to a gene: 1. The CDR3 contains 13 residues. CDR3 loop: CASSLGGQYGYTF. CDR3 DNA sequence: TGTGCCAGCAGCTTAGGGGGACAGTATGGCTACACCTTC.

In its sample, this clone was seen a few times. The chain carries TRBV7-8 and TRBJ1-2, with a possible D match to TRBD1 (5 bases). Per germline, CDR1 SGHVS and CDR2 FQNEAQ. The CDR3 sequence is 13 residues long. Between the trimmed V and J ends, which lost 1 base and 8 bases, there was a span of 11 bases. CDR3 sequence: CASSLGRGRGYTF. The CDR3 DNA reads as TGTGCCAGCAGCTTAGGGAGGGGAAGAGGCTACACCTTC.

The gene calls are TRBV15 and TRBJ1-2; D remains ambiguous. The CDR3 is 17 residues long. CDR1 and CDR2 from the germline V gene are LNHNV and YYDKDF (reference sequence). The V and J ends lost 11 bases and 0 bases respectively, with 25 bases between them. The CDR3 sequence: CAVKPGRNYSSNYGYTF. CDR3 DNA: TGTGCCGTCAAACCCGGGAGGAATTACTCCTCTAACTATGGCTACACCTTC.

The CDR3 spells CASSLDRGGELFF. As DNA, the CDR3 is TGTGCCAGCAGCTTAGACAGGGGCGGGGAGCTGTTTTTT. The chain carries TRBV7-8 and TRBJ2-2, with 7 bases fitting TRBD1. Germline V lookup: CDR1 SGHVS, CDR2 FQNEAQ. Trimming cost V 1 base and J 7 bases; bases outside gene matches: 0. The CDR3 sequence is 13 residues long.

This rearrangement joins TRBV5-1 to TRBJ1-3, with D maybe TRBD1 (6 bases). The CDR3 sequence is 14 residues long. Germline values: CDR1 SGHRS, CDR2 YFSETQ. Deletions cut 4 bases from V and 2 bases from J, with 10 bases between. The CDR3 loop reads CASSPGTTGNTIYF. In DNA form, the CDR3 reads TGCGCCAGCAGCCCGGGGACAACTGGAAACACCATATATTTT.

By share of the sample, this clone is medium-sized (0.01 to 0.1%). The chain combines TRBV5-1 with TRBJ1-1; TRBD1 matches at 8 bases. CDR3 length equals 15 residues. Trimming at V came to 1 base and at J to 1 base, leaving 3 bases not matched to a gene. Looked up from germline, CDR1 is SGHRS and CDR2 is YFSETQ. The DNA of the CDR3 is TGCGCCAGCAGCTTGTGGACAGGGTGGAACACTGAAGCTTTCTTT. Residues: CASSLWTGWNTEAFF.

This clone was seen once. The chain links TRBV27 to TRBJ1-6; 9 bases are shared with TRBD1. The trim removed 5 bases at V and 8 bases at J, leaving 7 bases unmatched. The CDR3 consists of 15 residues. CDR1 is MNHEY and CDR2 is SMNVEV in the germline V gene (reference sequence). The DNA for the CDR3 is TGTGCCAGCAGTCAAACCACAGGGGGCCATTCACCCCTCCACTTT. This encodes CASSQTTGGHSPLHF.

The chain uses TRBV19 and TRBJ1-5; TRBD1 matches 9 bases. After removal of 8 bases from V and 4 bases from J, the junction contained 12 bases not matched to a gene. Germline CDR1 is LNHDA and CDR2 is SQIVND (reference sequence). The CDR3 is made up of 16 amino acids. This chain's CDR3 is CASGLDRGEWNQPQHF. DNA of the CDR3: TGTGCCAGTGGGCTGGACAGGGGAGAATGGAATCAGCCCCAGCATTTT.

The V call is TRBV4-1, the J call TRBJ2-2, with a tentative D call TRBD2 (6 bases). Germline CDR1 is MGHRA and CDR2 is YSYEKL. This CDR3 comprises 15 residues. V was cut by 3 bases and J by 1 base, with 9 bases left in between. The CDR3 bases are TGCGCCAGCAGCCAGGCCGGGGGGAACACCGGGGAGCTGTTTTTT. It yields the protein CASSQAGGNTGELFF.

This clone appeared a few times. V and J are TRBV27 and TRBJ1-4; TRBD1 might be the D (6 bases). Trimming removed 5 bases from V and 8 bases from J, with 15 bases in between. The CDR3 consists of 14 residues. From germline, CDR1 is MNHEY and CDR2 SMNVEV (reference sequence). Written as DNA, the CDR3 is TGTGCCAGCAGTCCCGTCGGGGGGCGGGAAAAACTGTTTTTT. This sequence encodes CASSPVGGREKLFF.

V usage is TRBV5-1 and J usage is TRBJ1-6, with 11 bases fitting TRBD1. The germline gives CDR1 SGHRS, CDR2 YFSETQ. V dropped 4 bases and J dropped 9; count of bases not matched to a gene: 6. The CDR3 loop spans 15 amino acids. The chain's CDR3 is CASSLGQGAFSPLHF. The CDR3 DNA reads as TGCGCCAGCAGCCTAGGACAGGGGGCTTTTTCACCCCTCCACTTT.

The sample holds one count of this clone. The rearrangement joins TRBV19 to TRBJ1-5; D gene ambiguous. CDR1 and CDR2 (germline): LNHDA, SQIVND (reference sequence). The CDR3 extends over 16 amino acids. V lost 3 bases and J 0 bases, leaving 12 bases between the germline ends. The CDR3, as DNA: TGTGCCAGTAGTATTTCTGCGGGGAATAGCAATCAGCCCCAGCATTTT. It yields the protein CASSISAGNSNQPQHF.

This chain uses TRBV7-9 with TRBJ2-5, with 7 nucleotides matching TRBD1. Losses at the gene ends were 4 bases for V and 5 bases for J; bases not matched to a gene: 7. Germline V CDR1 and CDR2: SEHNR, FQNEAQ (reference sequence). The CDR3 length is 14 residues. DNA for the CDR3: TGTGCCAGCAGCTGGCCGGGACAGTCGGAGACCCAGTACTTC. Its protein product is CASSWPGQSETQYF.

This clone was observed a few times. The chain couples TRBV28 to TRBJ1-2; D is possibly TRBD1 (6 bases). The CDR3 totals 13 residues. Germline assignment: CDR1 MDHEN and CDR2 SYDVKM. V gave up 6 bases and J gave up 10 bases, with 18 bases separating them. The CDR3 spells CASSRQDHLYYTF. The CDR3 DNA sequence: TGTGCCAGCAGCCGACAGGATCACCTATACTACACCTTC.

The rearrangement links TRBV27 to TRBJ2-1, with D tentatively TRBD1 (5 bases). Germline V CDR1 and CDR2: MNHEY, SMNVEV (reference sequence). CDR3 length: 14 residues. Trimming removed 5 bases at V and 3 bases at J, with 11 bases between. CDR3 loop: CASSQGSGYNEQFF. DNA of the CDR3: TGTGCCAGCAGTCAGGGTTCTGGCTACAATGAGCAGTTCTTC.

The J gene is TRBJ1-2, the V gene TRBV7-8, with D possibly TRBD1 on 6 matching bases. The CDR3 spans 14 residues. Per germline, CDR1 SGHVS and CDR2 FQNEAQ. The V end was cut by 1 base, the J end by 5 bases, with 11 bases between. The CDR3 DNA is TGTGCCAGCAGCTTAGAAGCAGGGGTATATGGCTACACCTTC. This gives the protein CASSLEAGVYGYTF.

The CDR3 protein is CASSLGGEGSGLGYTF. The CDR3 nucleotides are TGCGCCAGCAGCTTGGGCGGAGAGGGTAGTGGACTTGGCTACACCTTC. V gene TRBV5-1 combines with J gene TRBJ1-2, with no clear D. Germline lookup yields CDR1 SGHRS and CDR2 YFSETQ. The CDR3 runs 16 residues. V shed 0 bases and J shed 7 bases, with 19 bases lying between them.

This chain connects TRBV14 to TRBJ1-6; possibly TRBD1 for D (5 bases). This CDR3 has 15 amino acids. Germline-derived CDR1 and CDR2 are SGHDN and FVKESK. V lost 1 base to trimming and J lost 8 bases, with 12 bases between them. CDR3 bases: TGTGCCAGCAGCCAAGTCCCAGGGTGGGATTCACCCCTCCACTTT. Residues: CASSQVPGWDSPLHF.

The chain links TRBV20-1 to TRBJ2-5; D gene unclear. Germline CDR1 DFQATT, CDR2 SNEGSKA (reference sequence). V lost 3 bases to trimming and J lost 1 base, with 12 bases between them. The CDR3 has 14 amino acids. The CDR3 DNA sequence: TGCAGTGCTAGTAGAGGAAGACCCCAAGAGACCCAGTACTTC. Protein: CSASRGRPQETQYF.

The V gene is TRBV7-9, the J gene TRBJ2-1; 9 bases align to TRBD1. Germline trimming cut 1 base from V and 8 bases from J; bases unmatched to any gene: 12. This CDR3 is 17 amino acids long. Germline V gene data show CDR1 as SEHNR and CDR2 as FQNEAQ (reference sequence). This CDR3 reads CASSLVQRQQGADEQFF. Written as DNA, the CDR3 is TGTGCCAGCAGCTTAGTACAGCGCCAACAGGGGGCCGATGAGCAGTTCTTC.

The chain has TRBV5-1 and TRBJ2-7; the match to TRBD1 covers 11 bases. V dropped 4 bases and J dropped 5; count of bases not matched to a gene: 5. Per germline, CDR1 SGHRS and CDR2 YFSETQ. This CDR3 has 14 amino acids. DNA of the CDR3: TGCGCCAGCAGCCAACGGACAGGGGGCGACGAGCAGTACTTC. Translated: CASSQRTGGDEQYF.

The chain uses TRBV7-8 and TRBJ1-1; 8 bases are shared with TRBD1. Germline CDR1 SGHVS, CDR2 FQNEAQ. There are 17 residues in the CDR3. Losses at the gene ends were 2 bases for V and 0 bases for J; bases not matched to a gene: 8. The CDR3 bases are TGTGCCAGCAGCTTACAGGGGGCTTCCTTCATGAACACTGAAGCTTTCTTT. This gives the protein CASSLQGASFMNTEAFF. Combining the CDR3 with reference TRBV7-8 and TRBJ1-1 gives the whole variable domain GAGVSQSPRYKVAKRGQDVALRCDPISGHVSLFWYQQALGQGPEFLTYFQNEAQLDKSGLPSDRFFAERPEGSVSTLKIQRTQQEDSAVYLCASSLQGASFMNTEAFFGQGTRLTVV.

The CDR3 sequence is CASSFPGGKGEQYF. Written as DNA, the CDR3 is TGCGCCAGCAGCTTCCCAGGGGGAAAGGGCGAGCAGTACTTC. The chain has TRBV5-1 and TRBJ2-7, with 7 bases fitting TRBD1. The trim removed 2 bases at V and 6 bases at J, leaving 8 bases unmatched. Germline lookup yields CDR1 SGHRS and CDR2 YFSETQ. CDR3 size: 14 residues.

This rearrangement joins TRBV2 to TRBJ1-5; 7 nucleotides match TRBD1. This CDR3 contains 19 residues. The ends lost 4 bases at V and 0 bases at J; junction bases unmatched: 15. Germline values: CDR1 SNHLY, CDR2 FYNNEI. The chain's CDR3 is CASSADIRQGYYSNQPQHF. As DNA, the CDR3 is TGTGCCAGCAGTGCCGATATCCGACAGGGATATTATAGCAATCAGCCCCAGCATTTT.

The chain joins TRBV6-2 or TRBV6-3 to TRBJ1-5; D not resolved. Looked up from germline, CDR1 is MNHEY and CDR2 is SVGEGT. V lost 0 bases, J lost 5 bases, and 14 bases lay in between. This CDR3 is 16 amino acids long. This CDR3 is CASSYSRIGGDQPQHF. As DNA, the CDR3 is TGTGCCAGCAGTTACTCTAGAATAGGAGGAGATCAGCCCCAGCATTTT.